A selection of T cell receptor beta chains follows, all from one sample in a study of Tregs in tolerant kidney transplant recipients. Assay used: immunoSEQ multiplex PCR; TCRdb lists only in-frame clones, some missing. The sample records more than 90,000 clones, roughly 93% being singletons. Sequenced material: CD4+ T cells from blood (PBMCs), taken 12 months after the transplant. These receptors were taken from a human patient who received a combined kidney and bone marrow transplant. Certain T cells may be donor cells from the graft. Each CDR3 is given with its conserved first and last residue. A D gene is named only where the DNA matches it firmly. Expanded clones get a size class; other rows say once, few or many, or leave the size out.

v_gene	abundance	j_gene	d_gene	CDR3aa	CDR3nt
TRBV19	NA	TRBJ2-1	TRBD2	CASRTLSGGLYNEQFF	TGTGCCAGTAGGACCCTAAGCGGGGGGCTCTACAATGAGCAGTTCTTC
TRBV5-8	few	TRBJ2-7	NA	CASGGGAGLYEQYF	TGTGCCAGCGGCGGCGGGGCAGGGCTCTACGAGCAGTACTTC
TRBV27	NA	TRBJ2-7	NA	CASSPTRFSGREQYF	TGTGCCAGCAGTCCGACCCGGTTCAGTGGGCGCGAGCAGTACTTC
TRBV5-1	NA	TRBJ2-3	TRBD2	CASSLASRPSGAVYTDTQYF	TGCGCCAGCAGCTTGGCGAGTCGCCCTAGCGGGGCGGTTTACACAGATACGCAGTATTTT
TRBV19	NA	TRBJ2-3	TRBD2	CASSITRGGADTQYF	TGTGCCAGTAGTATCACCCGGGGGGGCGCAGATACGCAGTATTTT
TRBV18	NA	TRBJ2-1	TRBD2	CASSPPVGGAINEQFF	TGTGCCAGCTCACCACCGGTCGGGGGGGCCATCAATGAGCAGTTCTTC
TRBV12-5	NA	TRBJ2-3	TRBD2	CASGLVYGLAGGPHSTDTQYF	TGTGCTAGTGGTTTGGTGTACGGTCTTGCGGGGGGGCCTCACAGCACAGATACGCAGTATTTT
TRBV5-4	NA	TRBJ2-3	NA	CASSLFRRTDTQYF	TGTGCCAGCAGCTTATTCCGGAGAACGGATACGCAGTATTTT
TRBV6-6	NA	TRBJ2-1	TRBD1	CASSRPGTGNNEQFF	TGTGCCAGCAGTCGCCCCGGGACAGGGAACAATGAGCAGTTCTTC
TRBV5-6	once	TRBJ2-7	NA	CASSLAPLADYEQYF	TGTGCCAGCAGCTTGGCCCCCCTAGCCGACTACGAGCAGTACTTC
TRBV11-3	NA	TRBJ1-1	NA	CASSLEADTEAFF	TGTGCCAGCAGCTTAGAGGCGGACACTGAAGCTTTCTTT
TRBV6-1	NA	TRBJ2-5	NA	CASSWAGRETQYF	TGTGCCAGCAGTTGGGCAGGGCGAGAGACCCAGTACTTC
TRBV19	few	TRBJ2-1	TRBD2	CASSLGLARNNEQFF	TGTGCCAGTAGTCTGGGACTAGCGCGAAACAATGAGCAGTTCTTC
TRBV30	NA	TRBJ2-7	TRBD1	CAWAGGGVVYEQYF	TGTGCCTGGGCAGGGGGCGGAGTGGTCTACGAGCAGTACTTC
TRBV10-3	NA	TRBJ2-1	TRBD1	CAISESGDRGTLAGLNEQFF	TGTGCCATCAGTGAGTCGGGGGACAGGGGGACTCTAGCGGGCCTCAATGAGCAGTTCTTC
TRBV5-1	NA	TRBJ2-3	TRBD2	CASGGLAGGTDTQYF	TGCGCCAGCGGAGGACTAGCGGGGGGCACAGATACGCAGTATTTT
TRBV5-1	NA	TRBJ2-5	TRBD2	CASSFGLALGETQYF	TGCGCCAGCAGCTTTGGACTAGCCTTGGGGGAGACCCAGTACTTC
TRBV4-3	few	TRBJ1-4	NA	CASSQGEDEKLFF	TGCGCCAGCAGCCAAGGTGAGGATGAAAAACTGTTTTTT
TRBV7-9	NA	TRBJ1-1	NA	CASSLGQRTEAFF	TGTGCCAGCAGCTTAGGGCAGAGGACTGAAGCTTTCTTT
TRBV4-3	NA	TRBJ2-7	NA	CASSQERSNSYEQYF	TGCGCCAGCAGCCAAGAGAGGAGTAATTCCTACGAGCAGTACTTC
TRBV6-1	NA	TRBJ2-1	NA	CASRANRVPDNEQFF	TGTGCCAGCAGGGCTAACAGGGTCCCAGACAATGAGCAGTTCTTC
TRBV19	NA	TRBJ1-1	NA	CASSSPGHWNTEAFF	TGTGCCAGTAGTAGCCCGGGACACTGGAACACTGAAGCTTTCTTT